Below are 28 T cell receptor beta chains sequenced from a single sample in a study of a mutant IDH1 vaccine in newly diagnosed glioma (dated by TCRdb to 2020 to 2023). Libraries were prepared through the immunoSEQ multiplex PCR assay. This is the immuneACCESS table as TCRdb keeps it, with only in-frame sequences that have V and J called. A part of the clones is gone; compared with another copy, unresolved V genes explain less than half, and the rest is unexplained. The sample table shows about 75,000 clones, and 90% to 95% are seen once. The top ten clonotypes cover more than 0.5% of the sample. For these receptors, no antigen is known. The time point tag for this specimen amounts to: week 5, during vaccination. Each vaccine dose, consisting of 300 ug of a 20-mer mutant IDH1 peptide in Montanide, was administered subcutaneously with topical imiquimod. The sample in question was PBMCs, obtained from a glioma patient whose treatment included an IDH1 peptide vaccine. These TCRs come from a woman aged 45-60 years with glioma.

This chain connects TRBV27 to TRBJ2-5, with 7 bases identical to TRBD2. Per germline, CDR1 MNHEY and CDR2 SMNVEV (reference sequence). The CDR3 is made up of 14 amino acids. With 6 bases clipped from V and 5 bases from J, the junction kept 9 bases outside the gene matches. The CDR3 DNA reads TGTGCCAGCAGGAGGGAGGGGCTCGGGGAGACCCAGTACTTC. Its translation: CASRREGLGETQYF.

This chain uses TRBV19 with TRBJ2-1, with unresolved D. Germline-derived CDR1 and CDR2 are LNHDA and SQIVND (reference sequence). This CDR3 contains 14 residues. Trimming pared 5 bases from V and 2 bases from J, leaving 10 bases between. In nucleotides, the CDR3 is TGTGCCAGTAGTGGCTGGCGGCCCTACAATGAGCAGTTCTTC. It encodes CASSGWRPYNEQFF. Full variable domain (missing parts from reference TRBV19 and TRBJ2-1): DGGITQSPKYLFRKEGQNVTLSCEQNLNHDAMYWYRQDPGQGLRLIYYSQIVNDFQKGDIAEGYSVSREKKESFPLTVTSAQKNPTAFYLCASSGWRPYNEQFFGPGTRLTVL.

About this clone: This sample also contains other DNA sequences that code for the same CDR3. The chain links TRBV9 to TRBJ2-7; weak D call: TRBD1 (5 bases). The CDR3 runs to 14 residues. Trimming stripped 0 bases from V and 0 bases from J, with 7 bases between. Germline-derived CDR1 and CDR2 are SGDLS and YYNGEE. The CDR3: CASSVGDSSYEQYF. DNA of the CDR3: TGTGCCAGCAGCGTAGGAGACAGCTCCTACGAGCAGTACTTC.

The chain has TRBV9 and TRBJ1-2; a possible D gene is TRBD1 (6 bases). CDR1 is SGDLS, CDR2 YYNGEE, per germline. CDR3 length: 13 amino acids. V was pared by 0 bases and J by 4 bases, with 7 bases between. Written as DNA, the CDR3 is TGTGCCAGCAGCGTAGAGGGGGGCTATGGCTACACCTTC. It is translated as CASSVEGGYGYTF.

The chain employs TRBV6-6 and TRBJ2-7; D call uncertain. This CDR3 region has 16 residues. V gave up 5 bases and J gave up 1 base, with 18 bases separating them. Germline CDR1 reads MNHNY; CDR2 reads SVGAGI (reference sequence). The CDR3 nucleotides read TGTGCCAGCAGTCCGTTCGCCAGCCGAAGGTCCTACGAGCAGTACTTC. Translating gives CASSPFASRRSYEQYF.

This clone was counted a single time. The chain uses TRBV7-9 and TRBJ1-2; TRBD1 might be the D (6 bases). Germline V gene data show CDR1 as SEHNR and CDR2 as FQNEAQ (reference sequence). The CDR3 is made up of 18 amino acids. The V end was cut by 1 base, the J end by 2 bases, with 20 bases between. Here the CDR3 DNA reads TGTGCCAGCAGCTTAGATAGGCTTGACAGGCTCGTGAACTATGGCTACACCTTC. It yields the protein CASSLDRLDRLVNYGYTF.

The chain employs TRBV10-2 and TRBJ1-1; TRBD1 might be the D (5 bases). This CDR3 is built from 13 residues. V lost 5 bases and J 2 bases, leaving 9 bases between the germline ends. Looked up from germline, CDR1 is WSHSY and CDR2 is SAAADI. The CDR3 sequence is CASSRGDNTEAFF. The CDR3, as DNA: TGCGCCAGCAGTAGGGGAGATAACACTGAAGCTTTCTTT.

The chain combines TRBV4-1 with TRBJ2-2; TRBD1 agrees at 12 bases. This CDR3 spans 16 amino acids. Germline V lookup: CDR1 MGHRA, CDR2 YSYEKL. The J segment lost 7 bases and the V segment lost 2 bases, leaving 5 bases of the junction unmatched. The CDR3 sequence is CASSQRDRGLDGELFF. The CDR3 coding sequence is TGCGCCAGCAGCCAACGGGACAGGGGGCTCGACGGGGAGCTGTTTTTT.

As regards this clone: Mismatch with germline at one junction end may stem from a read error. V gene TRBV7-7 combines with J gene TRBJ2-7; 8 nucleotides line up with TRBD1. Germline CDR1 reads SSHAT; CDR2 reads FNYEAQ (reference sequence). The CDR3 loop spans 14 amino acids. CDR3 DNA: TGTGCTAGCAGCTTAGAGGACAGGGCCTACGAGCAGTACTTC. Protein product: CASSLEDRAYEQYF.

The chain uses TRBV4-2 and TRBJ2-1, with D tentatively TRBD2 (5 bases). Trimming shortened V by 4 bases and J by 10 bases, and 20 bases separated the two germline ends. CDR1 is LGHNA, CDR2 YNFKEQ, per germline. This CDR3 contains 15 residues. CDR3 sequence: CASSPLWGVGREQFF. In nucleotides, the CDR3 is TGTGCCAGCAGCCCCCTGTGGGGAGTAGGTCGGGAGCAGTTCTTC.

The chain combines TRBV9 with TRBJ2-1; 7 nucleotides line up with TRBD2. The trim removed 4 bases at V and 5 bases at J, leaving 12 bases unmatched. CDR3 length equals 16 residues. CDR1 SGDLS and CDR2 YYNGEE come from the germline V gene. The CDR3 DNA sequence: TGTGCCAGCAGCCCGCCGGGGGAGGGCCTCAACAATGAGCAGTTCTTC. Translation: CASSPPGEGLNNEQFF.

The chain employs TRBV6-1 and TRBJ1-4, with 9 bases that match TRBD1. From germline, CDR1 is MNHNS and CDR2 SASEGT. The CDR3 runs 15 residues. Unmatched junction bases numbered 5, after V lost 1 base and J lost 8 bases. This chain's CDR3 is CASSEGGQGWEKLFF. CDR3 coding DNA: TGTGCCAGCAGTGAAGGAGGACAGGGGTGGGAAAAACTGTTTTTT.

The CDR3 sequence is CASSFGRGLEQYF. DNA for the CDR3: TGTGCCAGCAGCTTTGGCAGGGGGCTGGAGCAGTACTTC. The rearrangement joins TRBV13 to TRBJ2-7, with 8 bases aligning to TRBD1. V shed 3 bases and J 7 bases; nucleotides not matched to a gene: 5. CDR3 length: 13 residues. Germline V lookup: CDR1 PRHDT, CDR2 FYEKMQ (reference sequence).

The CDR3 loop is CASSPGTSSVNEQFF. CDR3 nucleotide sequence: TGTGCCAGCAGCCCAGGGACTAGTTCAGTGAATGAGCAGTTCTTC. V and J are TRBV6-6 and TRBJ2-1, with 8 bases that match TRBD2. Germline V gene data show CDR1 as MNHNY and CDR2 as SVGAGI (reference sequence). The trim removed 6 bases at V and 7 bases at J, leaving 11 bases unmatched. This CDR3 spans 15 amino acids.

The chain links TRBV9 to TRBJ1-2, with D possibly TRBD1 on 5 matching bases. CDR1 and CDR2 (germline): SGDLS, YYNGEE. The length of the CDR3 is 15 residues. V lost 2 bases and J 6 bases, leaving 17 bases between the germline ends. The CDR3: CASSVGTQGIDGYTF. CDR3 bases: TGTGCCAGCAGCGTCGGGACTCAAGGGATCGATGGCTACACCTTC.

The chain recombines TRBV7-6 with TRBJ2-1; 8 nucleotides line up with TRBD1. Looked up from germline, CDR1 is SGHVS and CDR2 is FNYEAQ. The V segment lost 4 bases and the J segment 10 bases; nucleotides outside the gene matches: 3. The CDR3 length is 12 residues. CDR3 sequence: CASSSHRGEQFF. Written as DNA, the CDR3 is TGTGCCAGCAGCTCACACAGGGGGGAGCAGTTCTTC.

The chain couples TRBV4-1 to TRBJ2-1; 9 bases match TRBD2. V shed 0 bases and J 3 bases; nucleotides not matched to a gene: 0. The length of the CDR3 is 15 residues. Germline V gene data show CDR1 as MGHRA and CDR2 as YSYEKL. CDR3 sequence reads: CASSQDSGSYNEQFF. The DNA of the CDR3 is TGCGCCAGCAGCCAAGATAGCGGGAGCTACAATGAGCAGTTCTTC.

The chain couples TRBV27 to TRBJ2-5; no definite D call. Germline CDR1 reads MNHEY; CDR2 reads SMNVEV (reference sequence). The ends were cut back, 6 bases at V and 5 bases at J, with 13 bases in the middle. This CDR3 is built from 13 residues. The CDR3: CASSVVGSETQYF. DNA of the CDR3: TGTGCCAGCAGCGTTGTCGGATCGGAGACCCAGTACTTC.

The rearrangement links TRBV6-1 to TRBJ2-7; D might be TRBD2 (6 bases). Looked up from germline, CDR1 is MNHNS and CDR2 is SASEGT. Deletions cut 8 bases from V and 4 bases from J, with 18 bases between. The CDR3 totals 14 residues. CDR3 protein: CASGGTPVPYEQYF. The CDR3 bases are TGTGCCAGCGGAGGGACCCCTGTCCCGTACGAGCAGTACTTC.

The chain joins TRBV7-9 to TRBJ2-1; 7 bases fit TRBD2. Trimming removed 7 bases from V and 2 bases from J; junction bases left unmatched: 8. CDR3 size: 15 residues. Germline values: CDR1 SEHNR, CDR2 FQNEAQ (reference sequence). This CDR3 is CASTPSGITYNEQFF. The CDR3 coding sequence is TGTGCCAGCACCCCCAGCGGGATCACCTACAATGAGCAGTTCTTC.

The J gene is TRBJ1-1, the V gene TRBV30; the D gene is possibly TRBD1 (5 bases). Looked up from germline, CDR1 is GTSNPN and CDR2 is SVGIG (reference sequence). V was shortened by 4 bases and J by 8 bases, with 11 bases between the two germline ends. The CDR3 length is 11 residues. CDR3 region: CAWTTGTEAFF. Here the CDR3 DNA reads TGTGCCTGGACCACCGGGACGGAAGCTTTCTTT.

This chain connects TRBV5-1 to TRBJ2-7, with 9 bases that match TRBD2. Unmatched junction bases numbered 22, after V lost 8 bases and J lost 1 base. This CDR3 comprises 19 residues. The germline V gene has CDR1 SGHRS and CDR2 YFSETQ. In nucleotides, the CDR3 is TGCGCCAGGCAGGGCAGGGCCGCACTAGCGGGTGGGGGGTCCTACGAGCAGTACTTC. It is translated as CARQGRAALAGGGSYEQYF.

This clone was counted between two and nine times. This rearrangement joins TRBV5-7 to TRBJ1-5; 10 bases fit TRBD1. TRBV5-7 is an ORF, and what it does is uncertain. The V and J ends lost 1 base and 4 bases, in that order; junction bases with no gene match: 5. The CDR3 is made up of 16 amino acids. CDR3 loop: CASSLRDRGSNQPQHF. The CDR3 DNA is TGTGCCAGCAGCTTGCGGGACAGGGGAAGTAATCAGCCCCAGCATTTT.

As regards this clone: Relative to the germline gene, one junction end is altered; a read error may explain this. Other DNA variants within this sample encode the same CDR3. This sequence joins TRBV27 and TRBJ1-6; unclear D gene. The CDR3 totals 12 residues. CDR1 and CDR2 (germline): MNHEY, SMNVEV (reference sequence). The CDR3 is CASSLLNSPLHF. CDR3 DNA sequence: TGTGCTAGCAGTTTATTGAATTCACCCCTCCACTTT.

The chain is built from TRBV5-1 and TRBJ1-3, with 7 bases fitting TRBD1. The CDR3 has 16 residues. The germline V gene encodes CDR1 SGHRS and CDR2 YFSETQ. The ends lost 0 bases at V and 3 bases at J; junction bases unmatched: 6. The CDR3 DNA is TGCGCCAGCAGCTTGGCAGGGGGGAGCCTTGGAAACACCATATATTTT. Protein: CASSLAGGSLGNTIYF.

The rearrangement uses TRBV5-4 and TRBJ2-5, with TRBD1 matching 9 bases. Germline CDR1 and CDR2: SGHNT and YYREEE (reference sequence). The CDR3 loop spans 16 amino acids. The V segment lost 0 bases and the J segment 4 bases; nucleotides outside the gene matches: 7. The CDR3 nucleotides read TGTGCCAGCAGCTTGGGCCGTACAGGGGGCGGAGAGACCCAGTACTTC. This gives the protein CASSLGRTGGGETQYF.

This sequence joins TRBV28 and TRBJ1-1, with a weak D call TRBD1 (5 bases). Germline CDR1 is MDHEN and CDR2 is SYDVKM. Trimming took off 3 bases at V and 0 bases at J, with 11 bases between the two ends. This CDR3 region has 15 residues. The CDR3 coding sequence is TGTGCCAGCAGTTTCCCAGGGAACTTGAACACTGAAGCTTTCTTT. Protein: CASSFPGNLNTEAFF.

The V and J genes are TRBV28 and TRBJ1-2; D remains unclear. Deletions cut 2 bases from V and 0 bases from J, with 7 bases between. The CDR3 is 14 residues long. From germline, CDR1 is MDHEN and CDR2 SYDVKM. CDR3 amino acids: CASSLTTANYGYTF. CDR3 sequence (DNA): TGTGCCAGCAGTTTAACGACGGCTAACTATGGCTACACCTTC.